This T cell receptor (beta chain) originates from a study of shared clonotypes between healthy human individuals (dated by TCRdb to the early 2020s). Regarding the complete study: The cohort included three men and a couple of women between 18 and 49 years of age. To estimate repertoire size and how much clonotype sharing occurs between individuals, the study deeply sequenced the blood TCR repertoires of a handful of healthy adults. Per donor, three plates each were used for CD4 naive and CD4 memory, two for CD8 naive, and one for CD8 memory. Libraries were prepared and TCR repertoires were sequenced by different laboratories using diverse techniques, in order to increase sequencing depth and limit assay-specific biases. Per donor, leukapheresis produced somewhere between about 0.94 and 8.9 billion PBMCs.

CD8 naive samples consisted of CD45RO-negative cells that were positively selected for CCR7, yielding a CD45RA+CCR7+ population without TemRA cells. The donors were healthy, HIV-negative adults with no recently reported acute infections or vaccinations. Every donor was a Caucasian adult living in Nashville, Tennessee, USA. Blood was collected by leukapheresis, and PBMCs were isolated by Ficoll-Histopaque density gradient centrifugation and then cryopreserved in liquid nitrogen vapor phase. Analytical flow cytometry was used to check the purity and quantity of every magnetically sorted T cell population. Each sorted fraction had its genomic DNA isolated and then quantified by UV absorbance on a Nanodrop 2000c. The investigation overall reported the following: Because the study included a small number of donors, the genetic and exposure-history diversity represented was limited. Compared with non-shared clonotypes, clonotypes shared by all four sorted-subset donors had higher generation probabilities. Larger estimated clonotype richness was generally found for naive subsets than for memory subsets. When a few donors were compared, the shared fraction of clonotypes was about 5% for naive CD4, around 3.5% for naive CD8, 2% to 2.5% for memory CD4, and roughly 0.43% for memory CD8. Pairwise subsampling led to the expectation that sequencing depth would affect the degree of clonotype sharing among donors. Sampling was restricted to blood, and TCR repertoires in tissue are likely to differ from TCR repertoires in blood. Even with the large sequencing depth, rarefaction of the sorted-subset datasets indicated that sequencing was incomplete.

About this clone: This receptor's antigen is unknown. No much larger clone is present one base from it, and per-base qualities are unavailable.

Using the deep immunoSEQ assay, multiplex PCR amplified TCR CDR3 regions from genomic DNA. Genomic DNA extracted from each cell subset was distributed evenly over all wells of several immunoSEQ 96-well plates, and each plate served as one replicate. For sorted subsets, approximately 210 ng genomic DNA, equal to about 30,000 T cell genomes, was loaded into each replicate PCR. Purified libraries were measured with a Qubit 3.0 fluorometer, size-checked on a Bioanalyzer 2100, and measured again with the KAPA Library Quantification kit. A separate single-read 150-cycle Illumina NextSeq 550 flow cell was used to sequence each immunoSEQ 96-well plate. As for the original processing: Because only junctional sequences without quality scores were contained in the immunoSEQ output, filtering matching that applied to full-length reads could not be performed. To assign V/J genes and CDR3, sequences were annotated against IMGT germline references using PyIR, a Python wrapper for IgBLAST v1.9. Any read was removed if the V/J assignment was weak (E-value above 1e-6), the CDR3 was missing, or the read contained stop codons, out-of-frame junctions, or ambiguous translated residues. V3J clonotypes were defined as sequences sharing the same inferred V gene, J gene, and CDR3 amino acid sequence. The percentage overlap between two repertoires was calculated by dividing the number of shared unique clonotypes by the size of the smaller repertoire. Three approaches were used to assess repertoire richness: RTK rarefaction, the Chao1 estimator, and Recon v2.1 estimates of unobserved clonotypes. For all TCRbeta clonotypes obtained by the gDNA method from a few donors, generation probabilities were computed with OLGA. TCRdb stores this immuneACCESS table with in-frame sequences only. Part of the clones is absent; in the studies checked, under half of the shortfall reflects unresolved V genes, and no reason is known for the rest. V, J and clone size are those of that table, while D and trimming were read from the DNA. The sample records roughly 650,000 clones, approximately 96% of which are singletons. 0.11% of the sample is in the top ten clones.

V loses 5 bases at its end and J loses 1 base; junction bases beyond the gene matches: 9. CDR1 and CDR2 (LNHDA, SQIVND) derive from the germline V gene (reference sequence). The CDR3 contains 19 residues, cysteine and phenylalanine counted. The entry retains the CDR3 DNA only, 57 bases that are in frame from base 1. The sequence was obtained from a woman in her 30s in good health. Sequenced input: naive CD8+ T cells sorted from blood. In light of the paper, this sample's cell subset or site label describes: CD45RA+CCR7+. The V and J genes are TRBV19 and TRBJ2-1, and 15 junction bases match TRBD2. In nucleotides, the sequence is TGTGCCAGTAGTGTCGGACTAGCGGGAGGGTCCCCGTCCTACAATGAGCAGTTCTTC. This gives the protein CASSVGLAGGSPSYNEQFF.